Presented here are 28 T cell receptor beta chains from one specimen sequenced in a study of control samples from healthy donors and cancer patients. Sequenced by immunoSEQ multiplex PCR; TCRdb stores in-frame clones only, minus some. This table has 150,000 to 200,000 clones, 70% to 90% appearing once. Material: blood. These receptors all stem from a woman in her twenties or thirties in good health.

This clone showed up just once. The chain uses TRBV30 and TRBJ1-1; TRBD1 matches at 9 bases. V was pared by 5 bases and J by 4 bases, with 8 bases of the junction left unmatched. Germline CDR1 is GTSNPN and CDR2 is SVGIG (reference sequence). The CDR3 is 14 amino acids. The CDR3 loop reads CAWVQGARGTEAFF. The CDR3 DNA follows: TGTGCCTGGGTACAGGGGGCCAGAGGCACTGAAGCTTTCTTT.

This clone was detected only a few times. This chain uses TRBV20-1 with TRBJ2-1; D gene unclear. V lost 3 bases, J lost 2 bases, and 11 bases lay in between. The CDR3 extends over 14 amino acids. The germline gives CDR1 DFQATT, CDR2 SNEGSKA (reference sequence). The CDR3 nucleotides read TGCAGTGCTAGTGGAGTTGGGACCTACAATGAGCAGTTCTTC. Translating gives CSASGVGTYNEQFF.

The chain carries TRBV9 and TRBJ2-1; D is possibly TRBD2 (6 bases). The germline V and J ends were trimmed by 0 bases and 8 bases, with 12 bases remaining between them. From germline, CDR1 is SGDLS and CDR2 YYNGEE. The CDR3 runs 14 residues. The CDR3 here is CASSVVGRGDEQFF. CDR3 sequence (DNA): TGTGCCAGCAGCGTAGTCGGGCGGGGAGATGAGCAGTTCTTC. Together with reference TRBV9 and TRBJ2-1, the CDR3 gives the full variable domain: DSGVTQTPKHLITATGQRVTLRCSPRSGDLSVYWYQQSLDQGLQFLIQYYNGEERAKGNILERFSAQQFPDLHSELNLSSLELGDSALYFCASSVVGRGDEQFFGPGTRLTVL.

The rearrangement uses TRBV7-8 and TRBJ2-7, with a tentative D call TRBD2 (6 bases). CDR3 size: 14 residues. Trimming took 0 bases from V and 2 from J, leaving 8 bases between them. Germline values: CDR1 SGHVS, CDR2 FQNEAQ. The CDR3, as DNA: TGTGCCAGCAGCTTAGCAGGGAGGACCTACGAGCAGTACTTC. Its translation is CASSLAGRTYEQYF.

This rearrangement joins TRBV3-1 (or the pseudogene TRBV3-2) to TRBJ2-2; 13 positions agree with TRBD2. CDR1 is LGHDT, CDR2 YNNKEL, per germline (reference sequence). J lost 4 bases, V lost 4 bases, and 3 bases had no gene match. This CDR3 is 16 amino acids long. The CDR3 region has the DNA TGTGCCAGCAGCCTCCGACTAGCGGGGGGCACCGGGGAGCTGTTTTTT. Translating it yields CASSLRLAGGTGELFF.

The V gene is TRBV24-1, the J gene TRBJ2-3; 10 bases are a match to TRBD2. The trim removed 7 bases at V and 3 bases at J, leaving 3 bases unmatched. The germline CDR1 and CDR2 sequences are KGHDR and SFDVKD. The CDR3 runs 14 residues. The CDR3, as DNA: TGTGCCACCAGAGCGGGGGGGTCTACAGATACGCAGTATTTT. Protein product: CATRAGGSTDTQYF.

The chain employs TRBV4-2 and TRBJ2-4; 8 nucleotides line up with TRBD1. V was clipped by 2 bases and J by 6 bases; unmatched bases: 6. Looked up from germline, CDR1 is LGHNA and CDR2 is YNFKEQ. The CDR3 spans 15 residues. The CDR3 nucleotides read TGTGCCAGCAGCCAAACGGCCGGGACAGGAAACATTCAGTACTTC. Amino acids: CASSQTAGTGNIQYF.

The V gene is TRBV5-5, the J gene TRBJ2-5; possible D gene TRBD2, 6 bases. The V gene lost 0 bases and the J gene lost 5 bases, with 8 bases spanning the gap. The CDR3 loop spans 13 amino acids. Germline CDR1 is SGHKS and CDR2 is YYEKEE (reference sequence). The CDR3: CASSLAGDETQYF. The CDR3 DNA is TGTGCCAGCAGCTTGGCGGGGGATGAGACCCAGTACTTC.

This chain uses TRBV19 with TRBJ2-5, with 10 nucleotides matching TRBD2. The V gene end was trimmed by 5 bases and the J gene end by 4 bases; junction bases not matched to a gene: 4. Germline assignment: CDR1 LNHDA and CDR2 SQIVND (reference sequence). The CDR3 has 14 amino acids. CDR3 nucleotide sequence: TGTGCCAGTAGTGTAGCGGGGGGACTAGAGACCCAGTACTTC. It yields the protein CASSVAGGLETQYF.

The gene calls are TRBV3-1 (or the pseudogene TRBV3-2) and TRBJ1-1, with a possible D match to TRBD1 (6 bases). The V end lost 3 bases, the J end lost 11 bases, and 13 bases lay between the germline ends. CDR1 is LGHDT and CDR2 is YNNKEL in the germline V gene (reference sequence). The CDR3 extends over 12 amino acids. CDR3 in amino acids: CASSQGGRIAFF. Here the CDR3 DNA reads TGTGCCAGCAGCCAGGGGGGGCGTATCGCTTTCTTT.

V usage is TRBV18 and J usage is TRBJ2-3; no definite D call. This CDR3 contains 14 residues. Germline loops: CDR1 KGHSH, CDR2 LQKENI. Trimming left V 0 bases short and J 1 base short, with 5 bases between. The chain's CDR3 is CASSPPLGTDTQYF. In nucleotides, the CDR3 is TGTGCCAGCTCACCACCGTTAGGCACAGATACGCAGTATTTT.

This chain joins TRBV5-1 and TRBJ2-3; possibly TRBD2 for D (6 bases). This CDR3 spans 17 amino acids. Trimming took 0 bases from V and 0 from J, leaving 14 bases between them. CDR1 and CDR2 (germline): SGHRS, YFSETQ. Here the CDR3 DNA reads TGCGCCAGCAGCTTGGCCCCAAGCGGGTCTAGCACAGATACGCAGTATTTT. This translates into CASSLAPSGSSTDTQYF.

This chain links TRBV29-1 with TRBJ1-2; D remains ambiguous. CDR3 length: 13 amino acids. V lost 4 bases and J 0 bases, leaving 9 bases between the germline ends. The germline CDR1 and CDR2 sequences are SQVTM and ANQGSEA. The CDR3 loop reads CSVVTGSNYGYTF. The CDR3, as DNA: TGCAGCGTTGTAACGGGGTCTAACTATGGCTACACCTTC. The whole variable domain, remainder taken from reference TRBV29-1 and TRBJ1-2, is SAVISQKPSRDICQRGTSLTIQCQVDSQVTMMFWYRQQPGQSLTLIATANQGSEATYESGFVIDKFPISRPNLTFSTLTVSNMSPEDSSIYLCSVVTGSNYGYTFGSGTRLTVV.

CDR3: CASSLGTGGTEAFF. In nucleotides, the CDR3 is TGTGCCAGCAGCTTGGGGACAGGGGGTACTGAAGCTTTCTTT. V usage is TRBV5-5 and J usage is TRBJ1-1, with 10 bases lining up with TRBD1. The germline CDR1 and CDR2 sequences are SGHKS and YYEKEE (reference sequence). This CDR3 spans 14 amino acids. With 0 bases clipped from V and 5 bases from J, the junction kept 1 base outside the gene matches.

The V gene is TRBV28, the J gene TRBJ2-2; 11 nucleotides agree with TRBD1. This CDR3 comprises 15 residues. Unmatched junction bases numbered 6, after V lost 5 bases and J lost 7 bases. Germline CDR1 MDHEN, CDR2 SYDVKM. The CDR3 DNA reads as TGTGCCAGCAGTGACGGACAGGGGGCCGGCGGGGAGCTGTTTTTT. This sequence encodes CASSDGQGAGGELFF.

The V gene is TRBV27, the J gene TRBJ2-1, with a possible D match to TRBD1 (6 bases). Trimming left V 4 bases short and J 8 bases short, with 9 bases between. This CDR3 is built from 12 residues. CDR1 is MNHEY, CDR2 SMNVEV, per germline (reference sequence). The CDR3 loop reads CASSSGGHEQFF. DNA of the CDR3: TGTGCCAGCAGTTCTGGGGGCCATGAGCAGTTCTTC.

The chain is built from TRBV14 and TRBJ1-3, with D uncertain. The germline gives CDR1 SGHDN, CDR2 FVKESK. This CDR3 has 14 amino acids. V was clipped by 4 bases and J by 0 bases, with 7 bases between them. This CDR3 is CASSPVFSGNTIYF. CDR3 bases: TGTGCCAGCAGCCCGGTATTCTCTGGAAACACCATATATTTT.

V gene TRBV5-1 combines with J gene TRBJ2-5; D is possibly TRBD1 (6 bases). Germline V gene sequence: CDR1 SGHRS, CDR2 YFSETQ. Trimming removed 6 bases at V and 5 bases at J, with 17 bases between. The CDR3 extends over 14 amino acids. The CDR3 reads CASTLDRWGETQYF. CDR3 nucleotides: TGCGCCAGCACACTTGACAGGTGGGGCGAGACCCAGTACTTC.

The rearrangement links TRBV7-2 to TRBJ2-5; possibly TRBD2 for D (5 bases). With 8 bases removed from V and 8 bases from J, the gap between germline ends came to 18 bases. The germline V gene has CDR1 SGHTA and CDR2 FQGNSA. This CDR3 spans 13 amino acids. CDR3 sequence (DNA): TGTGCCAGCTCCAGGTCTAGCCCGGTAACCCAGTACTTC. Translated, it gives CASSRSSPVTQYF.

The J gene is TRBJ2-1, the V gene TRBV7-9, with TRBD2 matching 7 bases. J lost 9 bases, V lost 1 base, and 3 bases had no gene match. The CDR3 has 13 amino acids. Germline assignment: CDR1 SEHNR and CDR2 FQNEAQ (reference sequence). CDR3 sequence reads: CASSLDWGGEQFF. CDR3 DNA sequence: TGTGCCAGCAGCTTAGATTGGGGGGGTGAGCAGTTCTTC.

DNA for the CDR3: TGTGCCAGTAGTATGGTCCCCCGACAACTTCAGGAGTGGGGCTACACCTTC. This sequence encodes CASSMVPRQLQEWGYTF. V usage is TRBV19 and J usage is TRBJ1-2; D call uncertain. The CDR3 loop spans 17 amino acids. Germline loops: CDR1 LNHDA, CDR2 SQIVND (reference sequence). V gave up 3 bases and J gave up 8 bases, with 25 bases separating them.

The chain employs TRBV5-6 and TRBJ2-3, with TRBD1 matching over 7 bases. In germline, CDR1 is SGHDT, CDR2 YYEEEE. The trim removed 0 bases at V and 2 bases at J, leaving 6 bases unmatched. This CDR3 region has 16 residues. The CDR3 sequence: CASSLEGTALTDTQYF. The CDR3 DNA reads as TGTGCCAGCAGCTTGGAAGGGACAGCACTCACAGATACGCAGTATTTT.

The V call is TRBV5-1, the J call TRBJ1-4; no reliable D call. V gave up 0 bases and J gave up 3 bases, with 9 bases separating them. The CDR3 is 15 residues long. The germline gives CDR1 SGHRS, CDR2 YFSETQ. CDR3 nucleotide sequence: TGCGCCAGCAGCTTGGGACGGTCCCCTAATGAAAAACTGTTTTTT. Protein: CASSLGRSPNEKLFF.

CDR3 sequence reads: CASSQDGGMNTEAFF. CDR3 nucleotide sequence: TGTGCCAGCAGCCAAGACGGGGGCATGAACACTGAAGCTTTCTTT. The chain is built from TRBV3-1 (or the pseudogene TRBV3-2) and TRBJ1-1, with a tentative D call TRBD1 (6 bases). V lost 0 bases, J lost 0 bases, and 8 bases lay in between. Germline loops: CDR1 LGHDT, CDR2 YNNKEL (reference sequence). The CDR3 runs 15 residues.

The V gene is TRBV5-1, the J gene TRBJ1-2; D not resolved. V was clipped by 7 bases and J by 4 bases, with 14 bases between them. The length of the CDR3 is 13 residues. Germline V gene lookup returns CDR1 SGHRS and CDR2 YFSETQ. The CDR3 nucleotides are TGCGCCAGCTCCATTCAGAGCGGCTATGGCTACACCTTC. It specifies CASSIQSGYGYTF.

V gene TRBV24-1 combines with J gene TRBJ2-3; TRBD2 aligns across 7 bases. Germline loops: CDR1 KGHDR, CDR2 SFDVKD. V lost 7 bases and J lost 3; bases outside the gene matches: 6. The CDR3 has 14 residues. This CDR3 is CATSNWGGTDTQYF. CDR3 sequence (DNA): TGTGCCACCAGCAATTGGGGGGGAACAGATACGCAGTATTTT.

This clone is a singleton in its sample. The chain couples TRBV7-6 to TRBJ1-3; unclear D gene. The CDR3 covers 16 residues. V lost 1 base and J lost 3, with 13 bases in between. Looked up from germline, CDR1 is SGHVS and CDR2 is FNYEAQ. CDR3 loop: CASSLGPIGGGNTIYF. The CDR3 DNA sequence: TGTGCCAGCAGCTTAGGGCCTATAGGAGGTGGAAACACCATATATTTT.

The chain is built from TRBV5-4 and TRBJ2-3, with 11 bases that match TRBD2. V shed 5 bases, J shed 3 bases, and the junction held 8 bases outside the gene matches. The germline CDR1 and CDR2 sequences are SGHNT and YYREEE (reference sequence). The CDR3 length is 16 residues. CDR3 nucleotides: TGTGCCAGCAGTACCCCCGGGACTAGCGGTACAGATACGCAGTATTTT. Translating it yields CASSTPGTSGTDTQYF.